One and the same sample provided the 23 T cell receptor beta chains below, sequenced in a study of T cell repertoires in cytomegalovirus infection. The antigens of these receptors remain unknown. TCRdb recomputed calls from the reads with MiXCR, one row per CDR3 protein. Counted here are hundreds of thousands of distinct CDR3 sequences, just under 30% occurring once; the ten biggest clones make up roughly 20%. The sample consisted of cultured PBMCs, taken from culture after CMV antigen stimulation. The receptors stem from a human donor in good health (CMV status not recorded). Some clones in this sample may be carry-over from other donors' samples.

The chain uses TRBV7-3 and TRBJ2-1, with a weak D call TRBD1 (6 bases). CDR1 is SGHTA, CDR2 FQGTGA, per germline. Trimming stripped 5 bases from V and 3 bases from J, with 17 bases between. There are 16 residues in the CDR3. CDR3 protein: CASSLTFDRFYNEQFF. The CDR3 nucleotides read TGTGCCAGCAGCCTGACTTTTGACAGGTTCTACAATGAGCAGTTCTTC.

The chain carries TRBV6-5 and TRBJ1-6; 7 nucleotides agree with TRBD1. CDR1 is MNHEY, CDR2 SVGAGI, per germline. J gave up 6 bases and V 6 bases, and 5 bases lay outside the gene matches. This CDR3 is built from 14 residues. CDR3: CASRKTGANSPLHF. CDR3 nucleotide sequence: TGTGCCAGCAGGAAAACAGGGGCTAATTCACCCCTCCACTTT.

This chain connects TRBV5-1 to TRBJ1-5; D not certain. Germline V CDR1 and CDR2: SGHRS, YFSETQ. The CDR3 contains 13 residues. Trimming pared 0 bases from V and 11 bases from J, leaving 12 bases between. CDR3 protein: CASSLGGDSAQHF. The CDR3 coding sequence is TGCGCCAGCAGCTTGGGTGGGGATTCAGCCCAGCATTTT.

This sequence joins TRBV6-1 and TRBJ2-7; 12 bases are shared with TRBD2. V lost 5 bases, J lost 6 bases, and 8 bases stayed unmatched. The V gene's germline CDR1 is MNHNS and CDR2 SASEGT. The CDR3 runs 15 residues. The DNA for the CDR3 is TGTGCCAGCAGTTGGGAGCTAGCGGGGGGGCGCGAGCAGTACTTC. Protein: CASSWELAGGREQYF.

The chain joins TRBV4-2 to TRBJ1-4; D uncertain. The CDR3 is 16 amino acids. V lost 0 bases to trimming and J lost 0 bases, with 8 bases between them. Germline CDR1 is LGHNA and CDR2 is YNFKEQ. CDR3: CASSQDVLTTNEKLFF. CDR3 DNA: TGTGCCAGCAGCCAAGACGTCCTTACAACTAATGAAAAACTGTTTTTT.

This clonotype was picked up a small number of times. The chain links TRBV27 to TRBJ1-6; 8 nucleotides line up with TRBD1. This CDR3 spans 14 amino acids. Trimming cost V 5 bases and J 6 bases; bases outside gene matches: 3. Germline CDR1 is MNHEY and CDR2 is SMNVEV (reference sequence). CDR3 DNA: TGTGCCAGCAGTGACAGGGGCGGTAATTCACCCCTCCACTTT. Translated: CASSDRGGNSPLHF.

V gene TRBV7-2 combines with J gene TRBJ1-3; D call uncertain. CDR3 length: 14 amino acids. The germline gives CDR1 SGHTA, CDR2 FQGNSA. V was shortened by 1 base and J by 1 base, with 5 bases between the two germline ends. For the CDR3, the DNA is TGTGCCAGCAGCTTAGATGGTTCTGGAAACACCATATATTTT. This sequence encodes CASSLDGSGNTIYF. The entire variable domain, with the rest obtained from reference TRBV7-2 and TRBJ1-3, is as follows: GAGVSQSPSNKVTEKGKDVELRCDPISGHTALYWYRQSLGQGLEFLIYFQGNSAPDKSGLPSDRFSAERTGGSVSTLTIQRTQQEDSAVYLCASSLDGSGNTIYFGEGSWLTVV.

Only a few counts were recorded for this clonotype. This chain connects TRBV10-3 to TRBJ1-2; weak D call: TRBD1 (5 bases). Trimming left V 4 bases short and J 5 bases short, with 11 bases between. This CDR3 spans 13 amino acids. Per germline, CDR1 ENHRY and CDR2 SYGVKD. In nucleotides, the CDR3 is TGTGCCATCAGTGGCAGCAGGGAATATGGCTACACCTTC. Its protein is CAISGSREYGYTF.

V usage is TRBV20-1 and J usage is TRBJ2-1, with TRBD1 as a possible D gene (6 bases). The germline V gene has CDR1 DFQATT and CDR2 SNEGSKA (reference sequence). The CDR3 contains 12 residues. Trimming stripped 6 bases from V and 10 bases from J, with 16 bases between. CDR3 protein: CSASKPGTEQFF. CDR3 sequence (DNA): TGCAGTGCGTCAAAACCCGGGACAGAGCAGTTCTTC.

This clonotype was picked up a small number of times. V usage is TRBV4-1 and J usage is TRBJ2-7, with D unresolved. The CDR3 sequence is 15 residues long. Germline lookup yields CDR1 MGHRA and CDR2 YSYEKL. V was cut by 0 bases and J by 3 bases, with 12 bases left in between. DNA for the CDR3: TGCGCCAGCAGCCAAGACCCTTCTAGTTACTACGAGCAGTACTTC. It yields the protein CASSQDPSSYYEQYF.

As for this clonotype: A much more abundant neighbour one base away suggests this may be a read error. V gene TRBV7-2 combines with J gene TRBJ2-1, with D perhaps matching TRBD1 (5 bases). This CDR3 contains 15 residues. The germline V gene encodes CDR1 SGHTA and CDR2 FQGNSA. CDR3 DNA: TGTGTCAGCAGCTTATCAAGGGGAATCGGCAATGAGCAGTTCTTC. The encoded protein is CVSSLSRGIGNEQFF.

The chain joins TRBV28 to TRBJ1-3; D not certain. Germline values: CDR1 MDHEN, CDR2 SYDVKM. The CDR3 sequence is 14 residues long. CDR3: CASHDGSSGNTIYF. The CDR3, as DNA: TGTGCGTCCCACGACGGAAGCTCTGGAAACACCATATATTTT.

In its sample, this clonotype was seen a few times. The chain combines TRBV11-3 with TRBJ2-1, with TRBD2 identical over 10 bases. Germline loops: CDR1 SGHNT, CDR2 YENEEA. The ends lost 4 bases at V and 6 bases at J; junction bases unmatched: 12. The CDR3 spans 17 residues. The CDR3 sequence: CASSSAEGAGGTNEQFF. The DNA of the CDR3 is TGTGCCAGCAGCTCCGCTGAGGGAGCGGGAGGGACCAATGAGCAGTTCTTC.

This chain links TRBV6-8 with TRBJ1-2; D might be TRBD1 (5 bases). This CDR3 contains 16 residues. Trimming cost V 4 bases and J 4 bases, with 19 bases left between them. Germline loops: CDR1 MNHGY, CDR2 SAAAGT. CDR3 bases: TGTGCCAGCAGTTTCCAAAAGTCCCAGGGCATCTATGGCTACACCTTC. Translation gives CASSFQKSQGIYGYTF.

This clonotype was counted at least ten times. The chain combines TRBV7-2 with TRBJ2-5; 12 bases align to TRBD2. The CDR3 length is 15 residues. V trimming: 5 bases; J trimming: 5 bases; junction bases outside the gene matches: 6. Germline CDR1 is SGHTA and CDR2 is FQGNSA. In DNA form, the CDR3 reads TGTGCCAGCAGCCCCAGGACTAGCGGGGTGGAGACCCAGTACTTC. Translated, it gives CASSPRTSGVETQYF.

V and J are TRBV7-3 and TRBJ2-3; D perhaps matches TRBD1 (5 bases). V was clipped by 4 bases and J by 4 bases, with 9 bases between them. The CDR3 spans 13 residues. Germline values: CDR1 SGHTA, CDR2 FQGTGA. The CDR3 loop is CASSSRGPDTQYF. The CDR3 DNA follows: TGTGCCAGCAGCTCAAGGGGTCCAGATACGCAGTATTTT.

This clonotype appeared many times. This sequence joins TRBV7-9 and TRBJ2-7; 10 bases fit TRBD1. V was clipped by 7 bases and J by 6 bases; unmatched bases: 12. The germline CDR1 and CDR2 sequences are SEHNR and FQNEAQ (reference sequence). The CDR3 runs to 15 residues. This CDR3 reads CASNSRGTGEGEQYF. The CDR3, as DNA: TGTGCCAGCAACTCACGCGGGACAGGGGAGGGCGAGCAGTACTTC.

This clonotype was picked up a small number of times. This sequence joins TRBV7-9 and TRBJ2-3, with D possibly being TRBD2 (6 bases). The germline V gene encodes CDR1 SEHNR and CDR2 FQNEAQ (reference sequence). This CDR3 has 16 amino acids. Trimming stripped 1 base from V and 0 bases from J, with 11 bases between. CDR3 sequence (DNA): TGTGCCAGCAGCTTAGGCGGCGGGATTAGCACAGATACGCAGTATTTT. It translates to CASSLGGGISTDTQYF.

The V gene is TRBV4-1, the J gene TRBJ1-5; a possible D gene is TRBD1 (5 bases). Trimming removed 7 bases at V and 1 base at J, with 11 bases between. This CDR3 spans 14 amino acids. Looked up from germline, CDR1 is MGHRA and CDR2 is YSYEKL. For the CDR3, the DNA is TGCGCCAGCACGGGGCTTGGGAGCAATCAGCCCCAGCATTTT. Translating it yields CASTGLGSNQPQHF.

Only a few counts were recorded for this clonotype. This sequence joins TRBV10-3 and TRBJ2-7; the match to TRBD1 covers 8 bases. The CDR3 length is 14 residues. Trimming at V came to 5 bases and at J to 2 bases, leaving 5 bases not matched to a gene. Per germline, CDR1 ENHRY and CDR2 SYGVKD. The CDR3 bases are TGTGCCATCAGTAGGGGACAGGAGGCCTACGAGCAGTACTTC. It yields the protein CAISRGQEAYEQYF.

The sample holds a few counts of this clonotype. The V and J genes are TRBV6-4 and TRBJ1-1; TRBD1 matches at 10 bases. The CDR3 loop spans 17 amino acids. Per the germline V gene, CDR1 is MRHNA and CDR2 is SNTAGT. V shed 8 bases and J 1 base; nucleotides not matched to a gene: 13. The CDR3 loop reads CASRIRAGTGENTEAFF. CDR3 coding DNA: TGTGCCAGCCGGATACGTGCCGGGACAGGGGAGAACACTGAAGCTTTCTTT.

This clonotype was seen just once. The chain has TRBV3-1 and TRBJ1-2, with D possibly matching TRBD1 (5 bases). Trimming shortened V by 0 bases and J by 7 bases, and 9 bases separated the two germline ends. This CDR3 contains 13 residues. Per the germline V gene, CDR1 is LGHDT and CDR2 is YNNKEL (reference sequence). The CDR3 nucleotides are TGTGCCAGCAGCCAAGAACAGGTTGGTGGCTACACCTTC. The encoded protein is CASSQEQVGGYTF.

This clonotype was detected only a few times. The chain is built from TRBV12-3 or TRBV12-4 and TRBJ1-5, with TRBD1 identical over 8 bases. The CDR3 length is 15 residues. J gave up 6 bases and V 6 bases, and 10 bases lay outside the gene matches. The CDR3 nucleotides read TGTGCCAGCAGCCTCAGACAGGGGCCATCTCAGCCCCAGCATTTT. Amino acid sequence: CASSLRQGPSQPQHF.